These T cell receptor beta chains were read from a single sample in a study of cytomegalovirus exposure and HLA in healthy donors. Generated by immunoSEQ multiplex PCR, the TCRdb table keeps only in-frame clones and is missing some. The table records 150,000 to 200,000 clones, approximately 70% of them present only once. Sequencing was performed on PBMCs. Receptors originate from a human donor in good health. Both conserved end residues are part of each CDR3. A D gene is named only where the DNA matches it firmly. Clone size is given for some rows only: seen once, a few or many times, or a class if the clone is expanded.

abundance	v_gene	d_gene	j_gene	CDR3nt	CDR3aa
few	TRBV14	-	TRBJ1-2	TGTGCCAGCAGCCAAAGGAGGGGCGGCTACACCTTC	CASSQRRGGYTF
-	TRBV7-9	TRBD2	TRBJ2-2	TGTGCCAGCAGCCCCGGGACTAGCGTTACCGGGGAGCTGTTTTTT	CASSPGTSVTGELFF
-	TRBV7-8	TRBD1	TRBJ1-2	TGTGCCAGCAGCGTAGACAGGGGGTATGGCTACACCTTC	CASSVDRGYGYTF
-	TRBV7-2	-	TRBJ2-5	TGTGCCAGCAGCTTCACTTATACGTCTAGGCAAGAGACCCAGTACTTC	CASSFTYTSRQETQYF
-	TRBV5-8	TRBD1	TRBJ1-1	TGTGCCAGCAGTGGGACAGAAACTGAAGCTTTCTTT	CASSGTETEAFF
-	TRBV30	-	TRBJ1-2	TGTGCCTGGGCCGCTCGGACAGATCAACATGGCTACACCTTC	CAWAARTDQHGYTF
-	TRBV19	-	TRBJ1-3	TGTGCCAGTAGTCGTTCCAGTAGGAGCTCTGGAAACACCATATATTTT	CASSRSSRSSGNTIYF
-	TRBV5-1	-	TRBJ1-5	TGCGCCAGCAGCGAAGGAGGAACCAATCAGCCCCAGCATTTT	CASSEGGTNQPQHF
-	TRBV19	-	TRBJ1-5	TGTGCCAGTAGTATGGGGACACCCCTTAGCAATCAGCCCCAGCATTTT	CASSMGTPLSNQPQHF
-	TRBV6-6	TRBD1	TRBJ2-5	TGTGCCAGCAGCCTCTACCAGGGGGCCAGGGAGACCCAGTACTTC	CASSLYQGARETQYF
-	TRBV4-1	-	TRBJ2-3	TGCGCCAGCAGCCGATCACAGGGTGGCACAGATACGCAGTATTTT	CASSRSQGGTDTQYF
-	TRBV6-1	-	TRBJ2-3	TGTGCCAGCAGTGATCCTAGGGGTTCAGATACGCAGTATTTT	CASSDPRGSDTQYF
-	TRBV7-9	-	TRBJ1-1	TGTGCCAGCAGCCCCTCTGAGGGTGGCACTGAAGCTTTCTTT	CASSPSEGGTEAFF
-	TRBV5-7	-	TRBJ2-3	TGTGCCAGCAGCTTGGGAACAGGGATGACAGATACGCAGTATTTT	CASSLGTGMTDTQYF
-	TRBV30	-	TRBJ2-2	TGTGCCTGGCCCTCCGGAGAGACGGGGGGCTATGCCGGGGAGCTGTTTTTT	CAWPSGETGGYAGELFF
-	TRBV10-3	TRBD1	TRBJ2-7	TGTGCCATCAGTCCAGACAGGGGCTACGAGCAGTACTTC	CAISPDRGYEQYF
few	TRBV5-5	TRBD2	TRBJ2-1	TGTGCCAGCACCGAACTAGCGGTCATTAACAATGAGCAGTTCTTC	CASTELAVINNEQFF
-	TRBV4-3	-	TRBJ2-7	TGCGCCAGCAGCCAAGACCTTGGGTCAGGGAACTACGAGCAGTACTTC	CASSQDLGSGNYEQYF
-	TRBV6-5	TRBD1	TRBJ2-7	TGTGCCAGCAGTTACAGCGGACAGGGGGCCTACGAGCAGTACTTC	CASSYSGQGAYEQYF
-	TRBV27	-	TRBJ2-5	TGTGCCAGCAGTTTATTTCCCAGAAAAGAGACCCAGTACTTC	CASSLFPRKETQYF
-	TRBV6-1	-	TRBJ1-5	TGTGCCAGCAGTGAAGTGGCAGGCAATCAGCCCCAGCATTTT	CASSEVAGNQPQHF
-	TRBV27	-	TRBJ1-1	TGTGCCAGCAGTTTACAGGGGTACACTGAAGCTTTCTTT	CASSLQGYTEAFF
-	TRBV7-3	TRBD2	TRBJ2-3	TGTGCCAGCAGCTCTACTAGCGGGGGGATCACAGATACGCAGTATTTT	CASSSTSGGITDTQYF
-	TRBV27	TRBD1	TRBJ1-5	TGTGCCAGCAAGGCAGGGGGGCAGCCCCAGCATTTT	CASKAGGQPQHF
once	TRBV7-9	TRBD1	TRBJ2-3	TGTGCCAGCAGATTTCTCGGGACAGAAGGCACAGATACGCAGTATTTT	CASRFLGTEGTDTQYF
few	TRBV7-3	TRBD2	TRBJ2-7	TGTGCCAGCAGCTTAACCAGCGGGGGCGACGAGCAGTACTTC	CASSLTSGGDEQYF
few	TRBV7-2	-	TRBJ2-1	TGTGCCAGCAGCTTAGGGACAACGACCTACAATGAGCAGTTCTTC	CASSLGTTTYNEQFF
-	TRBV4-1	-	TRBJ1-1	TGCGCCAGCAGCCAAAGGGACACCGACACTGAAGCTTTCTTT	CASSQRDTDTEAFF
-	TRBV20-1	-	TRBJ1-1	TGCAGTGCCTACAGCACTGAAGCTTTCTTT	CSAYSTEAFF
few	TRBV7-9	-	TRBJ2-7	TGTGCCAGCAGCTTACGACTGTCGAGCTCCTACGAGCAGTACTTC	CASSLRLSSSYEQYF
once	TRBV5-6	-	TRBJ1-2	TGTGCCAGCAGCCCCGGGACACACTCCCCCGGGGACACCTTC	CASSPGTHSPGDTF
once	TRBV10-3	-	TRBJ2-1	TGTGCCATCAGTGAGTTAACGATAATGAGTGGGCAGTTCTTC	CAISELTIMSGQFF
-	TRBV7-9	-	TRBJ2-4	TGTGCCAGCAGCTCCCCAGGGCTAGCCAAAAACATTCAGTACTTC	CASSSPGLAKNIQYF
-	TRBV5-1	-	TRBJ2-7	TGCGCCAGCAGCTTGGGGTCGGCGGGTTACGAGTCCTACGAGCAGTACTTC	CASSLGSAGYESYEQYF
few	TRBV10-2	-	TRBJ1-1	TGCGCCAGTGGACAGCTGAACACTGAAGCTTTCTTT	CASGQLNTEAFF
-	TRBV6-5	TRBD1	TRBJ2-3	TGTGCCAGCAAACGGACAGGGGGGAGAGCAGATACGCAGTATTTT	CASKRTGGRADTQYF
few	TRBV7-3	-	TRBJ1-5	TGTGCCAGCAGCTCGGAGCGCAATCAGCCCCAGCATTTT	CASSSERNQPQHF
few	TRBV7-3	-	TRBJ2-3	TGTGCCAGCAGCGCGGGACTTCTTAACACAGATACGCAGTATTTT	CASSAGLLNTDTQYF
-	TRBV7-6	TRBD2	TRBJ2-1	TGTGCCAGCAGCCCAACCGGGACTAAAACCTACAATGAGCAGTTCTTC	CASSPTGTKTYNEQFF
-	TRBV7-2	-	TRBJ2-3	TGTGCCAGCAGCGCCGGTGTAGGCCGGGGCACAGATACGCAGTATTTT	CASSAGVGRGTDTQYF
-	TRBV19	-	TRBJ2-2	TGTGCCAGTAGTATAGTCCGGACCGGGGAGCTGTTTTTT	CASSIVRTGELFF
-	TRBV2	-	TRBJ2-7	TGTGCCAGCAGTGATGGGCAGATTTCTAACTACGAGCAGTACTTC	CASSDGQISNYEQYF
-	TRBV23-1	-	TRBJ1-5	TGCGCCAGCAGTCAATCCCGCTGGGGGGATTTAAATCAGCCCCAGCATTTT	CASSQSRWGDLNQPQHF
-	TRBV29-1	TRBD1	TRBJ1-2	TGCAGCGTTGGGGACAGGGGCGCTTTAGGGGGCTACACCTTC	CSVGDRGALGGYTF
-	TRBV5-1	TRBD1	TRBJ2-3	TGCGCCAGCAGCTTGGAGGGGGCTCTCACAGATACGCAGTATTTT	CASSLEGALTDTQYF
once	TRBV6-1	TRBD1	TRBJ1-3	TGTGCCAGCAGTGAAGGTGGGACAGGGAGTGGAAACACCATATATTTT	CASSEGGTGSGNTIYF
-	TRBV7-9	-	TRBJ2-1	TGTGCCAGCAGCCCTCTCTTTGACAATGAGCAGTTCTTC	CASSPLFDNEQFF
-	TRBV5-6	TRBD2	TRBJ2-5	TGTGCCAGCAACATCGACGGGGGGGGTCGGGAAGAGACCCAGTACTTC	CASNIDGGGREETQYF
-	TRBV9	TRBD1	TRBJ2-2	TGTGCCAGCAGCCCCGGACCTGACAGGGGGGTTATTAGGACCGGGGAGCTGTTTTTT	CASSPGPDRGVIRTGELFF
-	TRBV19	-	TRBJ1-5	TGTGCCAGTAGTGCGATTGGCAATCAGCCCCAGCATTTT	CASSAIGNQPQHF
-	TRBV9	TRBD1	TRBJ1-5	TGTGCCAGCAGCGTAGGCCCGGGACAGAATCATCCCCAGCATTTT	CASSVGPGQNHPQHF
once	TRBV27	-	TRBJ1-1	TGTGCCAGCAGCCCCAGAGGCTGGAACACTGAAGCTTTCTTT	CASSPRGWNTEAFF